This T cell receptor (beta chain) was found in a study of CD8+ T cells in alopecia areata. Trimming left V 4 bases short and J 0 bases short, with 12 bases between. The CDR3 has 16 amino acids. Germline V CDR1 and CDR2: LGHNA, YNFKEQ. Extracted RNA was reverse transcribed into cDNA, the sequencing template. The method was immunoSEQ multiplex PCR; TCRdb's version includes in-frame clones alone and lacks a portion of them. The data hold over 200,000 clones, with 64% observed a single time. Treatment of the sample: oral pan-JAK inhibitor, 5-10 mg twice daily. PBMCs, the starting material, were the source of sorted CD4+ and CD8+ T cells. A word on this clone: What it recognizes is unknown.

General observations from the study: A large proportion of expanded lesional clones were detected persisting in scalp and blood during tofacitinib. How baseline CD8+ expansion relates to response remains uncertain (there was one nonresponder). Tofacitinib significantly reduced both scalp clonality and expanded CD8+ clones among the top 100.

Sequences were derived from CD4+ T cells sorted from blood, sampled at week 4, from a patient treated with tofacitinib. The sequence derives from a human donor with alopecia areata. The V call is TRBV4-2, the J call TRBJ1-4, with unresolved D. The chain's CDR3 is CASSRDGQATNEKLFF. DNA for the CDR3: TGTGCCAGCAGCCGGGATGGGCAGGCAACTAATGAAAAACTGTTTTTT.